The sequence of this T cell receptor beta chain was determined in a study of beta chain features in type 1 diabetes. Study-level results: A closer apparent resemblance between naive, central memory and Treg TCRB repertoires was seen in patients than in healthy donors. TCRB CDR3 length was moderately but significantly reduced in all four CD4+ subsets of Type 1 diabetes patients.

In the case of this clone: Its antigen is unidentified.

Cell sorting via CD45RO/CCR7/CD25/CD127/CD95/CD27 was performed to obtain CD4+ naive, central memory, regulatory and stem cell-like memory cells. Sequenced material consisted of expressed TCRB transcripts (all of the isolated RNA was reverse transcribed). Using immunoSEQ multiplex PCR, the repertoire was profiled, and TCRdb retains in-frame clones only, with some absent. The sample has around 15,000 clones, 45% to 55% seen once; the top ten hold approximately 0.46%. Between the trimmed V and J ends, which lost 0 bases and 1 base, there was a span of 6 bases. Germline loops: CDR1 LNHDA, CDR2 SQIVND (reference sequence). The CDR3 has 14 amino acids.

This TCR derives from a woman aged 18-30 years in good health. Material for sequencing was stem cell memory CD4+ T cells from blood. The J gene is TRBJ1-1, the V gene TRBV19; D gene unclear. DNA for the CDR3: TGTGCCAGTAGTATAGATCCCAAGAACACTGAAGCTTTCTTT. It yields the protein CASSIDPKNTEAFF. The full variable domain, completed using reference TRBV19 and TRBJ1-1, is DGGITQSPKYLFRKEGQNVTLSCEQNLNHDAMYWYRQDPGQGLRLIYYSQIVNDFQKGDIAEGYSVSREKKESFPLTVTSAQKNPTAFYLCASSIDPKNTEAFFGQGTRLTVV.